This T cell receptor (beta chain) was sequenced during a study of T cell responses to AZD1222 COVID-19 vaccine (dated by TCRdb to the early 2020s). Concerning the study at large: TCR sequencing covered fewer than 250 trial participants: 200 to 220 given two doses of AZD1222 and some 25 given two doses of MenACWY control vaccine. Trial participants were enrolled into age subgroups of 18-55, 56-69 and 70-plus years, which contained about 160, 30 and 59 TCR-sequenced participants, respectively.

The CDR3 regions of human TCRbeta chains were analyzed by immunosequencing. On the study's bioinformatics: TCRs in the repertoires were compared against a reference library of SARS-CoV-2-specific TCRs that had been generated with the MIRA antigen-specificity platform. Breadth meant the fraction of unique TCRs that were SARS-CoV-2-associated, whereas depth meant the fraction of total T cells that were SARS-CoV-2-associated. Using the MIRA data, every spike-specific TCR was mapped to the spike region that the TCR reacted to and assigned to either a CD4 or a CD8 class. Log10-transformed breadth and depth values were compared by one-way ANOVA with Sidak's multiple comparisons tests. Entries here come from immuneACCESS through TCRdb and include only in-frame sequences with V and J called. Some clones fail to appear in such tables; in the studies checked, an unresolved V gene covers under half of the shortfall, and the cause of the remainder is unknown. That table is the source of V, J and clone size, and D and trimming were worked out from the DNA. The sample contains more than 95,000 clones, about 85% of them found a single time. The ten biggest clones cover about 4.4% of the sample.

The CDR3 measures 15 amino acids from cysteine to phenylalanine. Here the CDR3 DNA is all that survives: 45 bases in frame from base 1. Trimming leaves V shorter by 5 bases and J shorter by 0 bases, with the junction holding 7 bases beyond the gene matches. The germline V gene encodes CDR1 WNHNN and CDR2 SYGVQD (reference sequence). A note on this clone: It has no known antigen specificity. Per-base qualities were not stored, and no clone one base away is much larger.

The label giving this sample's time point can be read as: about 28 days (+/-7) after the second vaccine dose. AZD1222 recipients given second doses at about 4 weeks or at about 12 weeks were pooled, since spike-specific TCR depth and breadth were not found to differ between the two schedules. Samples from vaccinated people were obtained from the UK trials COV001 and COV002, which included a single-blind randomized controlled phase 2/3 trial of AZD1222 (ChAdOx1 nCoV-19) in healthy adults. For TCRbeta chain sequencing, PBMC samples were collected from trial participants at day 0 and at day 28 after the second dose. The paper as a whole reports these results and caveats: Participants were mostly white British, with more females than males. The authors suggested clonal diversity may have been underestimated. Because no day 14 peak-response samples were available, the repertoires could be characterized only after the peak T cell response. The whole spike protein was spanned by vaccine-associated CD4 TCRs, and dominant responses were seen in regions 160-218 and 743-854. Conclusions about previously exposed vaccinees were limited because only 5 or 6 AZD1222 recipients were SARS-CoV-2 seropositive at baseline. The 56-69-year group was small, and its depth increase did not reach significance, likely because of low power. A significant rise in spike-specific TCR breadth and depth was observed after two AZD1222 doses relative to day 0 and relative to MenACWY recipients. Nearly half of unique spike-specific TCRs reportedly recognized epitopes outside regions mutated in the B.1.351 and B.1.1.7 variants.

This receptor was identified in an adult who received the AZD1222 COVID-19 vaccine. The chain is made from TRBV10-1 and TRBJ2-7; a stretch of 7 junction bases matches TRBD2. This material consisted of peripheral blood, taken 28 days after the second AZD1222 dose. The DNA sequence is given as TGCGCCAGCAGTTTCGGCGGGACTAACTCCTACGAGCAGTACTTC. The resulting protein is CASSFGGTNSYEQYF.